Listed below are T cell receptor beta chains from one sample, sequenced in a study of blood T cell repertoires in COVID-19. Method: immunoSEQ multiplex PCR; TCRdb's copy keeps in-frame clones and lacks some. The sample records roughly 280,000 clones, more than 75% being singletons. The sample taken for sequencing was peripheral blood. The receptors shown here come from a man between 35 and 55 years old with active or convalescent COVID-19. Each CDR3 is given with its conserved first and last residue. Each record gives: clone size, D gene, V gene, J gene, CDR3 length, CDR3 DNA, CDR3 protein. A D gene is named only where the DNA matches it firmly. Some rows have no size entry. The others give once, few or many, or a class for an expanded clone.

>NA|TRBD2|TRBV5-4|TRBJ2-5|17
TGTGCCAGCAGCTTGGGACTAGCGGGGGGATACCAAGAGACCCAGTACTTC
CASSLGLAGGYQETQYF
>NA|NA|TRBV28|TRBJ1-1|14
TGTGCCAGCAGGCTACCAACACCCGGGACTGAAGCTTTCTTT
CASRLPTPGTEAFF
>NA|NA|TRBV5-4|TRBJ1-2|16
TGTGCCAGCAGCTTGGTTGGCTCTCACGGGGACTATGGCTACACCTTC
CASSLVGSHGDYGYTF
>NA|NA|TRBV4-2|TRBJ1-6|16
TGTGCCAGCAGCCAAGTGGACACCTTGGGTAATTCACCCCTCCACTTT
CASSQVDTLGNSPLHF
>NA|TRBD2|TRBV5-5|TRBJ2-1|18
TGTGCCAGCAGCCAGAGCGGGGGCTCCCCTGAATCCTACAATGAGCAGTTCTTC
CASSQSGGSPESYNEQFF
>NA|NA|TRBV6-5|TRBJ2-7|13
TGTGCCAGCTGGGTCGGGAGCGGCTACGAGCAGTACTTC
CASWVGSGYEQYF
>NA|NA|TRBV5-4|TRBJ2-1|16
TGTGCCAGCAGTTCCCTGACGGGAAGCTCCTACAATGAGCAGTTCTTC
CASSSLTGSSYNEQFF
>NA|TRBD1|TRBV6-1|TRBJ1-4|16
TGTGCCAGCAGTGAAGCGGAGGGACAGGGGGGTGAAAAACTGTTTTTT
CASSEAEGQGGEKLFF
>NA|NA|TRBV28|TRBJ2-7|14
TGTGCCAGCAACGCAGGGGCCGTTGCCTCCGAGCAGTACTTC
CASNAGAVASEQYF
>few|NA|TRBV1|TRBJ2-7|15
TGCACCAGCAGCCTGAGACAGGGCTCGTCCTACGAGCAGTACTTC
CTSSLRQGSSYEQYF
>NA|NA|TRBV28|TRBJ1-1|13
TGTGCCAGCAGTTTCCAGGGGCGGACTGAAGCTTTCTTT
CASSFQGRTEAFF